This TCR beta chain was obtained from a study of identical twins. This clonotype appeared many times. Its antigen is as yet unknown. Each CDR3 protein is one row after TCRdb ran MiXCR on the 5' RACE reads. The sample has 700,000 or so distinct CDR3 sequences, around 20% seen once. Findings and caveats of the study: Insertions were fewer in abundant cord blood beta clonotypes, whereas memory repertoires showed none of this pattern.

Per germline, CDR1 MNHEY and CDR2 SMNVEV (reference sequence). Between the trimmed V and J ends, which lost 5 bases and 9 bases, there was a span of 8 bases. The CDR3 contains 11 residues. These data also featured in a second study, about T cells expressing NK-cell markers. As that study records: NKG2C+ dominant clonotypes from over five donors made up roughly 1.0-7.0% of CD8+ T cells.

Sequenced input: PBMCs. This receptor was obtained from a young woman in good health. The chain carries TRBV27 and TRBJ2-1; the D call may be TRBD1 or TRBD2 (5 bases each). CDR3 in amino acids: CASSQGPEQFF. The CDR3 DNA reads as TGTGCCAGCAGTCAGGGACCTGAGCAGTTCTTC.